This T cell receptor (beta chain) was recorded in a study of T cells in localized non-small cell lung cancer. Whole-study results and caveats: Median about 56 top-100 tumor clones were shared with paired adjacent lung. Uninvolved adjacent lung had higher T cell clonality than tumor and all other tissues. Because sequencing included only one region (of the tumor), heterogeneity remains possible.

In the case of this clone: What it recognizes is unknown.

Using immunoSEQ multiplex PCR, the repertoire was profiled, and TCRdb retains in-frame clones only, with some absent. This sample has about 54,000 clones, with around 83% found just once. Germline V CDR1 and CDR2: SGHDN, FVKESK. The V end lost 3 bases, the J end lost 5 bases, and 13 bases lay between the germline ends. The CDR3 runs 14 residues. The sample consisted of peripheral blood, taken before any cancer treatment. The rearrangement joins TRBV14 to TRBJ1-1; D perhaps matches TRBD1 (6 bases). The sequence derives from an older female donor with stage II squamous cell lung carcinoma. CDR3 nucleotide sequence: TGTGCCAGCAGCCAGGTCAGGGGAGGAACTGAAGCTTTCTTT. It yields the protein CASSQVRGGTEAFF.